These T cell receptor beta chains were read from a single sample in a study of a mutant IDH1 vaccine in newly diagnosed glioma. Sequencing was performed with immunoSEQ multiplex PCR; in TCRdb, only in-frame clones are kept and a portion is missing. The sample contains some 61,000 clones, almost 85% of which appear only once. Their antigens are not known. Specimen: PBMCs, collected from a glioma patient whose treatment included an IDH1 peptide vaccine. The receptors stem from a man aged 18-30 years with glioma. The CDR3 runs from the conserved cysteine through the conserved F or W. A D gene is named only where the DNA matches it firmly. The size field is filled for only some rows; it gives once, few, many or a size class.

>.|once|TRBJ1-2|TRBV11-2
TGTGCCAGCAGCTTAGACAGGGGATTACGGTATGGCTACACCTTC
CASSLDRGLRYGYTF
>.|.|TRBJ2-3|TRBV18
TGTGCCAGCTCACCCAGAGAAGATACGCAGTATTTT
CASSPREDTQYF
>.|few|TRBJ1-1|TRBV4-3
TGCGCCAGCAGCCACAGGGACGGGGGAGGAACTGAAGCTTTCTTT
CASSHRDGGGTEAFF
>.|once|TRBJ2-5|TRBV18
TGTGCCAGCTCACAAAATAGCGGCCAAGAGACCCAGTACTTC
CASSQNSGQETQYF
>.|.|TRBJ1-1|TRBV7-9
TGTGCCAGCAGCCACGGGACTGGGAGAAAAGCTTTCTTT
CASSHGTGRKAFF
>TRBD1|.|TRBJ1-2|TRBV7-9
TGTGCCAGCAGCTTAGCTTTTTCGGGACAGGCCCAACTCACCTATGGCTACACCTTC
CASSLAFSGQAQLTYGYTF
>.|.|TRBJ1-3|TRBV6-5
TGTGCCAGCAGTTACTCGTACGCTGGAAACACCATATATTTT
CASSYSYAGNTIYF
>.|.|TRBJ1-1|TRBV6-5
TGTGCCAGCAGTTACTCCAGGGGTCTGAACACTGAAGCTTTCTTT
CASSYSRGLNTEAFF
>.|.|TRBJ1-1|TRBV30
TGTGCCTGGGACCCCCCCCGCACGGGGTGGATCAACACTGAAGCTTTCTTT
CAWDPPRTGWINTEAFF
>.|.|TRBJ1-5|TRBV30
TGTGCCTGGGCCCACCGGGACGGAGGTCTTAGACCCCAGCATTTT
CAWAHRDGGLRPQHF
>.|.|TRBJ2-7|TRBV14
TGTGCCAGCAGCCAAACAGGTATCCTTGGGCAGTACTTC
CASSQTGILGQYF
>TRBD1|.|TRBJ1-2|TRBV5-1
TGCGCCAGCAGCTTAGGGACAGGGGTTCGCTACACCTTC
CASSLGTGVRYTF
>.|.|TRBJ2-7|TRBV2
TGTGCCAGCAGTGAACAAGTCTCCTACGAGCAGTACTTC
CASSEQVSYEQYF
>TRBD1|once|TRBJ2-1|TRBV6-6
TGTGCCAGCAGTTCGGGACAGTTCTCCTACAATGAGCAGTTCTTC
CASSSGQFSYNEQFF
>TRBD2|.|TRBJ2-3|TRBV7-2
TGTGCCAGCAGCTCCGGGACTACCTCGGATACGCAGTATTTT
CASSSGTTSDTQYF
>.|once|TRBJ2-5|TRBV6-1
TGTGCCAGCATCCAGGACTATTACGGAGAGACCCAGTACTTC
CASIQDYYGETQYF
>TRBD1|.|TRBJ1-1|TRBV28
TGTGCCAGCAGATCGACAGGGGCTCTCAATGAAGCTTTCTTT
CASRSTGALNEAFF
>.|few|TRBJ1-1|TRBV27
TGTGCCAGCAGTTTATCCTCGTCGGGGACTGAAGCTTTCTTT
CASSLSSSGTEAFF
>.|.|TRBJ1-2|TRBV15
TGTGCCACCAGCAGAGAGGGAGACAGCCCTGGCTACACCTTC
CATSREGDSPGYTF
>.|few|TRBJ1-1|TRBV7-2
TGTGCCAGCAGCTTATACCAGGGAACTGAAGCTTTCTTT
CASSLYQGTEAFF
>TRBD1|few|TRBJ1-1|TRBV27
TGTGCCAGCAATACAGGGGGAAAGGGGAGGAATACTGAAGCTTTCTTT
CASNTGGKGRNTEAFF
>TRBD1|.|TRBJ1-3|TRBV7-2
TGTGCCAGCAGCTTAGACGGGACAGGGGGAAACACCATATATTTT
CASSLDGTGGNTIYF
>.|once|TRBJ1-3|TRBV7-2
TGTGCCAGCAGCTTAGACAGACCCTCTGGAAACACCATATATTTT
CASSLDRPSGNTIYF
>.|large|TRBJ2-2|TRBV9
TGTGCCAGCAGCGTAGAAGACCATAACACCGGGGAGCTGTTTTTT
CASSVEDHNTGELFF
>TRBD2|.|TRBJ2-1|TRBV2
TGTGCCAGCAGTGAAGCTTGGACTAGAGGGAATGAGCAGTTCTTC
CASSEAWTRGNEQFF
>TRBD1|.|TRBJ1-1|TRBV18
TGTGCCAGCTCACCAAACAGGGGTACCACTGAAGCTTTCTTT
CASSPNRGTTEAFF
>.|.|TRBJ1-3|TRBV7-9
TGTGCCAGCAGCTTACCTAACAGCTCTGGAAACACCATATATTTT
CASSLPNSSGNTIYF
>.|few|TRBJ1-5|TRBV19
TGTGCCAGTAGTAGGGGATTTGAGGGCAATCAGCCCCAGCATTTT
CASSRGFEGNQPQHF
>TRBD1|.|TRBJ1-2|TRBV4-1
TGCGCCAGCAGCCAAGACACAGGGGTTCGCTATGGCTACACCTTC
CASSQDTGVRYGYTF
>.|.|TRBJ1-2|TRBV5-1
TGCGCCAGCAGACGTTTCACCGACTATGGCTACACCTTC
CASRRFTDYGYTF
>TRBD2|.|TRBJ2-7|TRBV10-1
TGCGCGCCCCTCGGCGGGGGGAAAGGCAACTACGAGCAGTACTTC
CAPLGGGKGNYEQYF
>TRBD2|.|TRBJ2-7|TRBV6-6
TGTGCCAGCAGCAACACACTAGCGGGGGCGTACGAGCAGTACTTC
CASSNTLAGAYEQYF
>TRBD1|few|TRBJ1-1|TRBV6-6
TGTGCCAGCAGTCATACAGGGGTCGATACTGAAGCTTTCTTT
CASSHTGVDTEAFF
>TRBD1|.|TRBJ1-3|TRBV2
TGTGCCAGCAGATTCAGCCGGGACAGGGGGTCTGGAAACACCATATATTTT
CASRFSRDRGSGNTIYF
>.|.|TRBJ2-1|TRBV5-1
TGCGCCAGCAGCTTAACAGGAAACTCCTACAATGAGCAGTTCTTC
CASSLTGNSYNEQFF
>.|.|TRBJ1-1|TRBV6-5
TGTGCCAGCAGTCTACAGGGAACTACTGAAGCTTTCTTT
CASSLQGTTEAFF
>.|.|TRBJ2-3|TRBV29-1
TGCAGCGTTGAAGTTAACAGCACAGATACGCAGTATTTT
CSVEVNSTDTQYF
>TRBD1|.|TRBJ1-1|TRBV27
TGTGCCAGCACGGCCGGGACAGGGGGCTCTGAAGCTTTCTTT
CASTAGTGGSEAFF
>TRBD2|.|TRBJ2-1|TRBV7-2
TGTGCCAGCAGCTTTCGGACTTTGCTAGCGGGGATCAATGAGCAGTTCTTC
CASSFRTLLAGINEQFF
>TRBD1|.|TRBJ2-7|TRBV6-6
TGTGCCAGCATTGCACACGACAGGGGGTTGTACGAGCAGTACTTC
CASIAHDRGLYEQYF
>TRBD2|.|TRBJ2-6|TRBV9
TGTGCCAGCAGCGGGACTAGGTTAACCTCTGGGGCCAACGTCCTGACTTTC
CASSGTRLTSGANVLTF
>.|.|TRBJ1-1|TRBV7-2
TGTGCCAGCAGCCGGACGGTGAACACTGAAGCTTTCTTT
CASSRTVNTEAFF
>TRBD1|once|TRBJ2-7|TRBV11-1
TGTGCCAGCAGCTTAGGGACAGGGATGCGGTACGAGCAGTACTTC
CASSLGTGMRYEQYF
>.|.|TRBJ2-1|TRBV25-1
TGTGCCAGCAGTGAGAGGGGATGGAGGAGGGGGACCTACAATGAGCAGTTCTTC
CASSERGWRRGTYNEQFF
>TRBD2|.|TRBJ2-7|TRBV29-1
TGCAGCGTCGAACAGGGGGGACTAGCGGGACGGTACTTC
CSVEQGGLAGRYF
>.|.|TRBJ1-2|TRBV25-1
TGTGCCAGCAAAACCCTCGGGGGGTTCTCCTTC
CASKTLGGFSF
>TRBD1|once|TRBJ2-7|TRBV2
TGTGCCAGCAGACAGGGGTTTCACGAGCAGTACTTC
CASRQGFHEQYF
>.|.|TRBJ1-1|TRBV30
TGTGCTGTGATTTCGCAACCCCGCTTTTCCTCTGAAGCTTTCTTT
CAVISQPRFSSEAFF
>TRBD1|.|TRBJ1-4|TRBV7-9
TGTGCCAGCAGCCCGACAGGGGTTGGTGAAAAACTGTTTTTT
CASSPTGVGEKLFF
>.|.|TRBJ1-2|TRBV7-2
TGTGCCAGCAGCCGCGAAACAAGTGGCTACACCTTC
CASSRETSGYTF
>TRBD1|.|TRBJ1-1|TRBV27
TGTGCCAGCAGCTCTGACAGGGGTTGGAAAGCTTTCTTT
CASSSDRGWKAFF
>TRBD1|once|TRBJ2-7|TRBV6-6
TGTGCCAGCAGTTCCGTAGACAGGGCCGGCTACGAGCAGTACTTC
CASSSVDRAGYEQYF
>.|.|TRBJ1-2|TRBV29-1
TGCAGCGTTGAGTCTCCCGGGACTGGCTACACCTTC
CSVESPGTGYTF
>TRBD2|.|TRBJ2-5|TRBV14
TGTGCCAGCAGCCAATCCTGGACTAGCGGGGCGTACCAAGAGACCCAGTACTTC
CASSQSWTSGAYQETQYF
>TRBD2|.|TRBJ2-2|TRBV18
TGTGCCAGCTCACCACGCATGACTAGCGGGAGGGCCGGCACCGGGGAGCTGTTTTTT
CASSPRMTSGRAGTGELFF
>TRBD1|.|TRBJ2-7|TRBV5-4
TGTGCCAGCAGCTTACCGGACAGGGCTTCCTACGAGCAGTACTTC
CASSLPDRASYEQYF
>.|.|TRBJ1-2|TRBV5-6
TGTGCCAGCACCCTAGGGGGGGGGCGACGAGCTAACTATGGCTACACCTTC
CASTLGGGRRANYGYTF
>.|.|TRBJ1-1|TRBV28
TGTGCCAGCAGTTCCAGAGTTGAAGCTTTCTTT
CASSSRVEAFF
>.|.|TRBJ1-1|TRBV5-4
TGTGCCAGCAGCTTAGGGGACGGTCCAAACACTGAAGCTTTCTTT
CASSLGDGPNTEAFF
>.|.|TRBJ2-7|TRBV9
TGTGCCAGCAGCGTAGATTCCTACGATGACGAGCAGTACTTC
CASSVDSYDDEQYF